This T cell receptor (beta chain) is drawn from a study of T cells in Graves' hyperthyroidism and ophthalmopathy. Germline-derived CDR1 and CDR2 are SGHTA and FQGTGA. V dropped 3 bases and J dropped 8 bases, with 12 bases sitting between them. The CDR3 has 13 amino acids. This clonotype was found many times. The antigen remains undetermined. The investigators amplified TCR beta CDR3 regions from RNA transcripts. The study used the HTBI primer set for a first-round RT-PCR of the TCR CDR3. TCRdb independently ran MiXCR on the multiplex PCR reads; one entry per CDR3 protein. Among about 610,000 distinct CDR3 sequences listed, about 15% were seen once. General study points: From stable hyperthyroidism, ophthalmopathy was set apart by a 13 V-J model. Most thyroid clonotypes with frequency above 0.001 were detected in blood.

The source of this sequence is a middle-aged woman with Graves' ophthalmopathy. The sequenced sample consisted of blood. V usage is TRBV7-3 and J usage is TRBJ2-3, with a possible D match to TRBD2 (6 bases). CDR3 residues: CASSLDGSGTQYF. CDR3 coding DNA: TGTGCCAGCAGCTTGGACGGGAGCGGTACGCAGTATTTT.